Listed below are T cell receptor beta chains from one sample, sequenced in a study of blood T cell repertoires in COVID-19. Method: immunoSEQ multiplex PCR; TCRdb's copy keeps in-frame clones and lacks some. Altogether tens of thousands of clones are present, 85% to 90% being singletons, with the ten largest covering roughly 8.1%. The sequencing sample was made of peripheral blood. The receptors stem from a woman aged 70-85 years with acute or convalescent COVID-19. The CDR3 runs from the conserved cysteine through the conserved F or W. Each record gives: clone size, V gene, D gene, J gene, CDR3 protein, CDR3 DNA. A D gene is named only where the DNA matches it firmly. Clone size appears in some rows only: once, few, many, or a class for an expanded clone.

size: once
V: TRBV7-6
D: NA
J: TRBJ1-4
CDR3: CASSLETGENEKLFF
DNA: TGTGCCAGCAGCCTGGAGACGGGAGAGAATGAAAAACTGTTTTTT

size: NA
V: TRBV10-3
D: NA
J: TRBJ2-3
CDR3: CAISDADSRQYF
DNA: TGTGCCATCAGTGACGCAGACAGTCGGCAGTATTTT

size: once
V: TRBV7-9
D: NA
J: TRBJ2-2
CDR3: CASSLGRSGELFF
DNA: TGTGCCAGCAGCTTAGGGCGGTCTGGGGAGCTGTTTTTT

size: NA
V: TRBV28
D: TRBD1
J: TRBJ2-7
CDR3: CASSYYRDSYEQYF
DNA: TGTGCCAGCAGTTACTACCGGGACAGCTACGAGCAGTACTTC

size: NA
V: TRBV7-2
D: TRBD1
J: TRBJ2-5
CDR3: CASSRRTGQETQYF
DNA: TGTGCCAGCAGCCGGCGGACAGGACAAGAGACCCAGTACTTC

size: NA
V: TRBV2
D: NA
J: TRBJ2-5
CDR3: CASSVGEETQYF
DNA: TGTGCCAGCAGTGTGGGAGAAGAGACCCAGTACTTC

size: NA
V: TRBV6-6
D: NA
J: TRBJ1-5
CDR3: CASMTGANQPQHF
DNA: TGTGCCAGCATGACAGGCGCTAATCAGCCCCAGCATTTT

size: once
V: TRBV7-3
D: TRBD1
J: TRBJ2-1
CDR3: CASSPWTGAYNEQFF
DNA: TGTGCCAGCAGCCCTTGGACAGGGGCCTACAATGAGCAGTTCTTC

size: NA
V: TRBV18
D: NA
J: TRBJ2-1
CDR3: CASSSYTSRSSYNEQFF
DNA: TGTGCCAGCTCATCCTATACTAGCCGGAGCTCCTACAATGAGCAGTTCTTC

size: few
V: TRBV6-4
D: TRBD2
J: TRBJ2-1
CDR3: CASSKGLAAVNEQFF
DNA: TGTGCCAGCAGTAAAGGACTAGCGGCGGTAAATGAGCAGTTCTTC

size: NA
V: TRBV6-5
D: NA
J: TRBJ1-3
CDR3: CASTRGRGSGNTIYF
DNA: TGTGCCAGCACCCGGGGTCGGGGTTCTGGAAACACCATATATTTT

size: NA
V: TRBV5-6
D: TRBD1
J: TRBJ2-7
CDR3: CASSRQGAYEQYF
DNA: TGTGCCAGCAGCCGACAGGGGGCCTACGAGCAGTACTTC

size: NA
V: TRBV19
D: NA
J: TRBJ1-5
CDR3: CASRQNTVSNQPQHF
DNA: TGTGCCAGTAGACAGAACACTGTTAGCAATCAGCCCCAGCATTTT

size: NA
V: TRBV7-9
D: NA
J: TRBJ1-4
CDR3: CASSEGGGNEKLFF
DNA: TGTGCCAGCAGCGAGGGAGGGGGTAATGAAAAACTGTTTTTT